This entry lists 12 T cell receptor beta chains sequenced from one sample in a study of blood T cell repertoires in COVID-19. Sequenced by immunoSEQ multiplex PCR; TCRdb stores in-frame clones only, minus some. Of a few hundred thousand clones listed, more than 85% were seen once; the top ten hold around 0.84%. Sample: peripheral blood. These receptors came from a man younger than 40 with acute or convalescent COVID-19.

The CDR3 region is CASRVTSGISGELFF. As DNA, the CDR3 is TGTGCCAGTAGGGTAACTAGCGGGATATCCGGGGAGCTGTTTTTT. The gene calls are TRBV19 and TRBJ2-2; 10 bases align to TRBD2. This CDR3 is built from 15 residues. Germline lookup yields CDR1 LNHDA and CDR2 SQIVND (reference sequence). V was pared by 6 bases and J by 6 bases, with 7 bases of the junction left unmatched.

This chain uses TRBV2 with TRBJ1-5; 10 bases line up with TRBD1. CDR1 and CDR2 from the germline V gene are SNHLY and FYNNEI. The V and J ends lost 5 bases and 0 bases, in that order; junction bases with no gene match: 7. The CDR3 has 17 amino acids. Written as DNA, the CDR3 is TGTGCCAGCAGTTCCGGGACAGGGGTTCTTAGCAATCAGCCCCAGCATTTT. This translates into CASSSGTGVLSNQPQHF.

The V call is TRBV27, the J call TRBJ2-7, with 10 bases matching TRBD1. CDR1 and CDR2 (germline): MNHEY, SMNVEV (reference sequence). The CDR3 has 14 amino acids. The trim removed 5 bases at V and 6 bases at J, leaving 7 bases unmatched. CDR3 DNA sequence: TGTGCCAGCAGTCGATGGACAGGGGGGAGCGAGCAGTACTTC. It specifies CASSRWTGGSEQYF.

This chain links TRBV29-1 with TRBJ1-2; 8 bases map to TRBD1. V gave up 1 base and J gave up 5 bases; unmatched junction bases: 6. CDR3 length: 14 amino acids. Germline CDR1 reads SQVTM; CDR2 reads ANQGSEA. CDR3 DNA sequence: TGCAGCGTTGAAGTCGGACAGGGTCGGTATGGCTACACCTTC. Amino acids: CSVEVGQGRYGYTF.

V gene TRBV7-2 combines with J gene TRBJ1-3; possibly TRBD1 for D (5 bases). V lost 1 base, J lost 4 bases, and 5 bases lay in between. CDR3 length: 13 amino acids. Germline assignment: CDR1 SGHTA and CDR2 FQGNSA. The CDR3 loop reads CASSLGGGNTIYF. The CDR3, as DNA: TGTGCCAGCAGCTTAGGGGGCGGAAACACCATATATTTT. The full variable domain, in which reference TRBV7-2 and TRBJ1-3 provide the parts outside the CDR3, is GAGVSQSPSNKVTEKGKDVELRCDPISGHTALYWYRQSLGQGLEFLIYFQGNSAPDKSGLPSDRFSAERTGGSVSTLTIQRTQQEDSAVYLCASSLGGGNTIYFGEGSWLTVV.

V usage is TRBV30 and J usage is TRBJ2-5, with a weak D call TRBD1 (6 bases). The V end lost 1 base, the J end lost 4 bases, and 10 bases lay between the germline ends. Germline CDR1 and CDR2: GTSNPN and SVGIG (reference sequence). The CDR3 contains 13 residues. In nucleotides, the CDR3 is TGTGCCTGGAGTGCTACAGGGCGAGAGACCCAGTACTTC. It yields the protein CAWSATGRETQYF.

This chain uses TRBV6-6 with TRBJ1-2; no reliable D call. Trimming removed 0 bases at V and 6 bases at J, with 8 bases between. The CDR3 covers 13 residues. The germline V gene has CDR1 MNHNY and CDR2 SVGAGI (reference sequence). CDR3 sequence: CASSYSGWNGYTF. DNA of the CDR3: TGTGCCAGCAGTTACTCCGGGTGGAATGGCTACACCTTC.

The chain uses TRBV27 and TRBJ1-1; maybe TRBD1 (5 bases). Germline V gene data show CDR1 as MNHEY and CDR2 as SMNVEV (reference sequence). V lost 7 bases and J lost 0, with 12 bases in between. There are 14 residues in the CDR3. Here the CDR3 DNA reads TGTGCCAGCACCGTTCGGGGGATGAACACTGAAGCTTTCTTT. Its protein product is CASTVRGMNTEAFF.

The CDR3 region is CASSPVRGPYNEQFF. Here the CDR3 DNA reads TGTGCCAGCAGTCCTGTAAGGGGGCCTTACAATGAGCAGTTCTTC. The chain links TRBV11-2 to TRBJ2-1, with 7 bases lining up with TRBD1. The germline gives CDR1 SGHAT, CDR2 FQNNGV. Trimming cost V 6 bases and J 4 bases; bases outside gene matches: 9. The CDR3 is 15 amino acids.

This clone turned up a few times. V is TRBV7-3 and J is TRBJ1-1; the D is unclear. Germline CDR1 reads SGHTA; CDR2 reads FQGTGA. Between the trimmed V and J ends, which lost 3 bases and 1 base, there was a span of 12 bases. The CDR3 spans 15 residues. CDR3 sequence: CASSFLNPGNTEAFF. In DNA form, the CDR3 reads TGTGCCAGCAGCTTTCTCAATCCGGGGAACACTGAAGCTTTCTTT. The entire variable domain, with the rest obtained from reference TRBV7-3 and TRBJ1-1, is as follows: GAGVSQTPSNKVTEKGKYVELRCDPISGHTALYWYRQSLGQGPEFLIYFQGTGAADDSGLPNDRFFAVRPEGSVSTLKIQRTERGDSAVYLCASSFLNPGNTEAFFGQGTRLTVV.

The J gene is TRBJ1-3, the V gene TRBV4-1; no clear D. The germline CDR1 and CDR2 sequences are MGHRA and YSYEKL. The V gene lost 1 base and the J gene lost 0 bases, with 10 bases spanning the gap. The CDR3 totals 16 residues. The DNA of the CDR3 is TGCGCCAGCAGCCAAGTCAAGAAAGCCTCTGGAAACACCATATATTTT. It translates to CASSQVKKASGNTIYF.

The chain is built from TRBV11-1 and TRBJ2-3; D may be TRBD1 (6 bases). The CDR3 totals 15 residues. Trimming took 6 bases from V and 0 from J, leaving 13 bases between them. The V gene's germline CDR1 is SGHAT and CDR2 FQDESV (reference sequence). The CDR3 reads CASRNTGQSTDTQYF. CDR3 coding DNA: TGTGCCAGCAGAAATACAGGGCAAAGCACAGATACGCAGTATTTT.